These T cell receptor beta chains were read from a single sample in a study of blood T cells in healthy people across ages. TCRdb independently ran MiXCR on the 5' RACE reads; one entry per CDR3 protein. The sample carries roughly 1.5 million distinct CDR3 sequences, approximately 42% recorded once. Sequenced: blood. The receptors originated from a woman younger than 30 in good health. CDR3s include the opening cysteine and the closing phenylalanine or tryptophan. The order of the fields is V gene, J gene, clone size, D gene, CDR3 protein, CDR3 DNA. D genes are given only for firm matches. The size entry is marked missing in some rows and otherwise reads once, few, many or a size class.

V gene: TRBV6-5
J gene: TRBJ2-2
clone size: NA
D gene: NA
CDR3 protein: CASSRGSDTGELFF
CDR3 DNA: TGTGCCAGCAGCCGGGGGAGCGACACCGGGGAGCTGTTTTTT

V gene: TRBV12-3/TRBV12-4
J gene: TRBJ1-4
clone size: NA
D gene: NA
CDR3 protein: CASRLLGDPVEREKLFF
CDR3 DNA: TGTGCCAGCAGGTTACTCGGTGACCCGGTTGAGCGGGAAAAACTGTTTTTT

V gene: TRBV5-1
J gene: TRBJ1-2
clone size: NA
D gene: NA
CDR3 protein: CASSLDRVLGYTF
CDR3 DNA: TGCGCCAGCAGCTTGGACAGGGTACTTGGCTACACCTTC

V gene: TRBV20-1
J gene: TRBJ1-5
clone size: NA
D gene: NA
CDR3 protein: CSARPLSTDSFNQPQHF
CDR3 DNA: TGCAGTGCTAGACCACTTTCGACCGACAGCTTCAATCAGCCCCAGCATTTT

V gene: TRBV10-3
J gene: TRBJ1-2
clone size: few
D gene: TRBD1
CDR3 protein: CAISERDRAGESGYTF
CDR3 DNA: TGTGCCATCAGTGAACGGGACAGGGCCGGAGAAAGTGGCTACACCTTC

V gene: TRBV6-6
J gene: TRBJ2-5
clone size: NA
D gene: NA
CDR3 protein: CASNKGNLETQYF
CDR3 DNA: TGTGCCAGCAACAAGGGGAACCTGGAGACCCAGTACTTC

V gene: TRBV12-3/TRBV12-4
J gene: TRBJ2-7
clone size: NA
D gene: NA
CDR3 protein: CASSVRLYNEQYF
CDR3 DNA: TGTGCCAGCAGTGTGAGACTTTACAATGAGCAGTACTTC

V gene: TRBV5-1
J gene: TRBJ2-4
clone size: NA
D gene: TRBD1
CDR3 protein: CASSLALRGPNIQYF
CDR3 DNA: TGCGCCAGCAGCTTGGCCTTAAGGGGGCCAAACATTCAGTACTTC

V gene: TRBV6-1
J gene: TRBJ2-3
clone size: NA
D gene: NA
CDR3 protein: CASSESITDTQYF
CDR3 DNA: TGTGCCAGCAGTGAATCAATCACAGATACGCAGTATTTT

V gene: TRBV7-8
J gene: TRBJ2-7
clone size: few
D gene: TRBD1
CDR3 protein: CASSQDRINKGEQYF
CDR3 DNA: TGTGCCAGCAGCCAGGACAGGATCAATAAGGGCGAGCAGTACTTC